One sample yielded the 23 T cell receptor beta chains listed below, sequenced in a study of shared clonotypes between healthy human individuals. Method: immunoSEQ multiplex PCR; TCRdb's copy keeps in-frame clones and lacks some. The sample carries over 2 million clones, 90% to 95% recorded once. Sequenced material: naive CD4+ T cells sorted from blood. The subset was: CD45RA+ positively selected. These receptors all stem from a young man in good health.

A note on this clone: In the same sample, other DNA sequences code for this CDR3. The chain is built from TRBV6-1 and TRBJ2-2; 7 nucleotides line up with TRBD1. CDR1 and CDR2 from the germline V gene are MNHNS and SASEGT. J gave up 0 bases and V 6 bases, and 1 base lay outside the gene matches. The CDR3 is 14 amino acids. The CDR3 DNA is TGTGCCAGCAGCGGGACAGCGAACACCGGGGAGCTGTTTTTT. This codes for CASSGTANTGELFF.

The chain joins TRBV28 to TRBJ2-2; TRBD1 is a possible D gene (5 bases). CDR3 length equals 16 residues. Trimming left V 1 base short and J 6 bases short, with 15 bases between. Germline CDR1 and CDR2: MDHEN and SYDVKM. The DNA for the CDR3 is TGTGCCAGCAGTTTATTCCCTCAGGGAACGGCCGGGGAGCTGTTTTTT. This translates into CASSLFPQGTAGELFF.

This chain uses TRBV5-1 with TRBJ2-5; D uncertain. Trimming pared 1 base from V and 4 bases from J, leaving 8 bases between. Germline V gene data show CDR1 as SGHRS and CDR2 as YFSETQ. This CDR3 region has 13 residues. The CDR3 region has the DNA TGCGCCAGCAGCTTGAGCTGGTTAGAGACCCAGTACTTC. Amino acid sequence: CASSLSWLETQYF.

With respect to this clone: Germline is not matched at one junction end, which may reflect a read error. The V and J genes are TRBV11-2 and TRBJ2-7; D is uncertain. The CDR3 has 11 residues. CDR1 and CDR2 (germline): SGHAT, FQNNGV. The CDR3 loop reads CASSLGVLLKF. The CDR3 region has the DNA TGTGCCAGCAGCTTAGGGGTGCTCCTCAAGTTC.

The rearrangement joins TRBV18 to TRBJ2-4; D call uncertain. Germline loops: CDR1 KGHSH, CDR2 LQKENI. This CDR3 comprises 17 residues. V was pared by 1 base and J by 0 bases, with 13 bases between. CDR3 sequence reads: CASSPREETLAKNIQYF. Here the CDR3 DNA reads TGTGCCAGCTCACCACGGGAAGAAACTCTAGCCAAAAACATTCAGTACTTC. Filled out from reference TRBV18 and TRBJ2-4, the complete variable domain reads NAGVMQNPRHLVRRRGQEARLRCSPMKGHSHVYWYRQLPEEGLKFMVYLQKENIIDESGMPKERFSAEFPKEGPSILRIQQVVRGDSAAYFCASSPREETLAKNIQYFGAGTRLSVL.

Comments on this clone: Within the sample, other DNA sequences also encode this same CDR3. The V gene is TRBV7-9, the J gene TRBJ2-3; 10 bases are a match to TRBD2. The CDR3 is made up of 15 amino acids. CDR1 and CDR2 from the germline V gene are SEHNR and FQNEAQ (reference sequence). The junction had 4 bases not matched to a gene; V was cut back by 6 bases and J by 1 base. As DNA, the CDR3 is TGTGCCAGCAGTTACCTAGCGGGGGGCACAGATACGCAGTATTTT. Its protein is CASSYLAGGTDTQYF.

The chain recombines TRBV28 with TRBJ1-2; D is undetermined. Deletions cut 3 bases from V and 11 bases from J, with 13 bases between. This CDR3 has 12 residues. In germline, CDR1 is MDHEN, CDR2 SYDVKM. For the CDR3, the DNA is TGTGCCAGCAGTTTTGCCAGGAGGGCGTACACCTTC. This codes for CASSFARRAYTF.

This rearrangement joins TRBV9 to TRBJ2-2; D might be TRBD2 (6 bases). V was clipped by 8 bases and J by 6 bases, with 17 bases between them. The CDR3 consists of 14 residues. The V gene's germline CDR1 is SGDLS and CDR2 YYNGEE. Written as DNA, the CDR3 is TGTGCCAGTAAACCGGGAGCAGCTCCCGGGGAGCTGTTTTTT. Translating it yields CASKPGAAPGELFF.

V and J are TRBV7-2 and TRBJ1-5, with D unclear. This CDR3 spans 16 amino acids. Trimming stripped 0 bases from V and 2 bases from J, with 11 bases between. The germline V gene encodes CDR1 SGHTA and CDR2 FQGNSA. In DNA, the CDR3 is TGTGCCAGCAGCTTAGCGTTGCGGTACGGCAATCAGCCCCAGCATTTT. It specifies CASSLALRYGNQPQHF.

The rearrangement links TRBV5-6 to TRBJ2-1; 9 bases fit TRBD1. Germline lookup yields CDR1 SGHDT and CDR2 YYEEEE. Trimming took 4 bases from V and 6 from J; bases not matched to a gene: 8. The CDR3 is 15 residues long. The CDR3 DNA reads as TGTGCCAGCAGCGCCCAGGGACAGGGATTCAATGAGCAGTTCTTC. It is translated as CASSAQGQGFNEQFF.

This chain uses TRBV2 with TRBJ1-5; D ambiguous. CDR1 is SNHLY and CDR2 is FYNNEI in the germline V gene. Trimming cost V 6 bases and J 3 bases, with 9 bases left between them. This CDR3 region has 13 residues. This CDR3 is CASRRALNQPQHF. The CDR3 DNA reads TGTGCCAGCAGAAGGGCCCTCAATCAGCCCCAGCATTTT.

This clone was seen only once. The chain uses TRBV5-1 and TRBJ2-7; D ambiguous. Germline lookup yields CDR1 SGHRS and CDR2 YFSETQ. CDR3 length: 14 amino acids. Trimming cost V 0 bases and J 3 bases, with 10 bases left between them. CDR3 amino acids: CASSLEVGNYEQYF. Written as DNA, the CDR3 is TGCGCCAGCAGCTTGGAGGTAGGGAACTACGAGCAGTACTTC.

The chain employs TRBV19 and TRBJ1-4; D unresolved. Deletions cut 3 bases from V and 4 bases from J, with 9 bases between. Germline assignment: CDR1 LNHDA and CDR2 SQIVND (reference sequence). This CDR3 is 14 amino acids long. CDR3 sequence reads: CASSMGSLNEKLFF. The CDR3 DNA follows: TGTGCCAGTAGTATGGGCAGTCTTAATGAAAAACTGTTTTTT. Filled out from reference TRBV19 and TRBJ1-4, the complete variable domain reads DGGITQSPKYLFRKEGQNVTLSCEQNLNHDAMYWYRQDPGQGLRLIYYSQIVNDFQKGDIAEGYSVSREKKESFPLTVTSAQKNPTAFYLCASSMGSLNEKLFFGSGTQLSVL.

V and J are TRBV6-6 and TRBJ2-2; the D gene is possibly TRBD1 (5 bases). CDR3 length equals 15 residues. Trimming left V 4 bases short and J 4 bases short, with 13 bases between. CDR1 and CDR2 (germline): MNHNY, SVGAGI (reference sequence). CDR3 nucleotide sequence: TGTGCCAGCAGTTCCAGGGATTTCCCCACCGGGGAGCTGTTTTTT. Its protein is CASSSRDFPTGELFF.

This sequence joins TRBV5-1 and TRBJ2-7; 7 bases agree with TRBD2. Trimming took 2 bases from V and 3 from J; bases not matched to a gene: 11. The germline gives CDR1 SGHRS, CDR2 YFSETQ. This CDR3 has 16 residues. CDR3 nucleotide sequence: TGCGCCAGCAGCTTACCGGCGGGGAGGGACGTCTACGAGCAGTACTTC. Protein sequence: CASSLPAGRDVYEQYF.

A word on this clone: This sample also contains other DNA sequences that code for the same CDR3. This chain connects TRBV5-1 to TRBJ1-4, with 7 nucleotides matching TRBD1. CDR3 length: 16 residues. The V gene's germline CDR1 is SGHRS and CDR2 YFSETQ. Trimming at V came to 0 bases and at J to 0 bases, leaving 2 bases not matched to a gene. The CDR3 DNA sequence: TGCGCCAGCAGCTTGGGGGGGACAGCAACTAATGAAAAACTGTTTTTT. Translation: CASSLGGTATNEKLFF. The variable domain in full, completed from reference TRBV5-1 and TRBJ1-4, reads KAGVTQTPRYLIKTRGQQVTLSCSPISGHRSVSWYQQTPGQGLQFLFEYFSETQRNKGNFPGRFSGRQFSNSRSEMNVSTLELGDSALYLCASSLGGTATNEKLFFGSGTQLSVL.

This chain links TRBV7-8 with TRBJ2-5, with D perhaps matching TRBD1 (5 bases). Trimming took 3 bases from V and 4 from J, leaving 24 bases between them. This CDR3 contains 18 residues. Germline-derived CDR1 and CDR2 are SGHVS and FQNEAQ. This CDR3 reads CASSFFRPQPGLGETQYF. The CDR3 region has the DNA TGTGCCAGCAGCTTCTTCCGCCCTCAACCAGGGTTAGGAGAGACCCAGTACTTC.

Notes on this clone: A read error may explain this, as a much larger clone is one base away. The rearrangement uses TRBV7-8 and TRBJ1-2; D unresolved. Looked up from germline, CDR1 is SGHVS and CDR2 is FQNEAQ. Trimming took 5 bases from V and 2 from J, leaving 12 bases between them. There are 14 residues in the CDR3. The CDR3 sequence: CASSAELRNYGYTF. In nucleotides, the CDR3 is TGTGCCAGCAGCGCGGAGCTTAGGAACTATGGCTACACCTTC.

This clone was found once. V and J are TRBV30 and TRBJ2-1, with no clear D. Trimming removed 3 bases from V and 6 bases from J, with 9 bases in between. Looked up from germline, CDR1 is GTSNPN and CDR2 is SVGIG (reference sequence). This CDR3 contains 12 residues. As DNA, the CDR3 is TGTGCCTGGAGCACGGTCTCCAATGAGCAGTTCTTC. This codes for CAWSTVSNEQFF.

Concerning this clone: In the same sample, other DNA sequences code for this CDR3. This chain joins TRBV5-1 and TRBJ2-2; no reliable D call. Germline-derived CDR1 and CDR2 are SGHRS and YFSETQ. The CDR3 covers 16 residues. V gave up 0 bases and J gave up 5 bases, with 14 bases separating them. The CDR3: CASSLAPGGVTGELFF. CDR3 DNA: TGCGCCAGCAGCTTGGCCCCAGGCGGTGTTACCGGGGAGCTGTTTTTT.

This chain joins TRBV27 and TRBJ2-1; TRBD2 aligns across 9 bases. Germline V gives CDR1 MNHEY, CDR2 SMNVEV (reference sequence). J was trimmed by 7 bases and V by 2 bases; bases with no gene match: 3. The CDR3 is 14 residues long. The CDR3 DNA reads TGTGCCAGCAGTTTAAGGAGCGGGGGGAATGAGCAGTTCTTC. Translation gives CASSLRSGGNEQFF.

The CDR3 sequence is CASSSGLAGREQYF. CDR3 DNA: TGCGCCAGCAGCTCCGGACTAGCGGGACGCGAGCAGTACTTC. The chain employs TRBV5-1 and TRBJ2-7; 12 bases are a match to TRBD2. Germline lookup yields CDR1 SGHRS and CDR2 YFSETQ. V was pared by 3 bases and J by 6 bases, with 4 bases of the junction left unmatched. This CDR3 comprises 14 residues.

The gene calls are TRBV6-6 and TRBJ2-7; TRBD2 matches 7 bases. Germline trimming cut 2 bases from V and 2 bases from J; bases unmatched to any gene: 6. CDR1 and CDR2 (germline): MNHNY, SVGAGI (reference sequence). The CDR3 is 15 amino acids. The DNA for the CDR3 is TGTGCCAGCAGTTACAGAGAGACTAGCCCCTACGAGCAGTACTTC. It translates to CASSYRETSPYEQYF.